This T cell receptor beta chain stems from a study of identical twins listed by TCRdb under 2016. In terms of the full investigation: TCR alpha and beta repertoires from monozygotic twins, unrelated adults of various ages and cord blood were deep-sequenced to test whether fetal clonotypes persist. To rule out contamination, the twin experiments were replicated at different times with different library preparation protocols.

Only healthy Caucasian donors were included. The paper as a whole reports these results and caveats: The excess sharing between twins in beta out-of-frame sequences was weaker because fewer shared sequences reduced the signal-to-noise ratio. Compared with coincidental sharing between unrelated individuals, an excess of low generation-probability sequences was observed among out-of-frame TCR alpha sequences shared between twins. Fewer insertions were carried by abundant cord blood beta clonotypes; a weaker similar trend was observed in young adult naive repertoires, while no such trend was observed in memory repertoires. Zero-insertion analyses could be partly confounded by invariant T cells such as MAIT and iNKT, although diverse VJ usage argued against such confounding for most clonotypes. Recombination models systematically underestimated out-of-frame TCR alpha sharing in monozygotic twins but agreed with sharing between unrelated individuals. Because the same donors could not be followed over many years, the conclusions depended on cross-sectional statistical analysis.

Library preparation employed 5' RACE. Sequenced on an Illumina HiSeq 2000. Template switching added a universal primer binding site, and the final cDNA carried a unique molecular identifier that allowed TCR cDNA molecules to be counted accurately. Specific primers in the conserved constant-segment region were used to synthesize first-strand cDNA for TCR alpha and beta chains. To control for contamination, every cDNA library carried two barcodes: a SMART-Mk sample barcode plus Illumina barcodes. TruSeq adapter sequences, together with Illumina sample barcodes, were added in two successive PCR steps. The TCR alpha and beta cDNA libraries were sequenced on the Illumina HiSeq platform using custom primers. The authors processed their data as follows. MiGEC was used to process raw reads and extract unique molecular identifiers, and MiXCR was used to find CDR3 positions. Recombination models were inferred per individual with the repgenHMM and IGoR tools using an EM algorithm. The analysis of shared clonotypes was done with the tcR package in R, with sharing normalized by the product of cloneset sizes. To study raw recombination free of thymic and clonal selection effects, out-of-frame nonproductive sequences were analyzed. Through fastp at Q25 and MiXCR, TCRdb rebuilt clones from the public reads, retaining in-frame beta chains. CDR3 protein duplicates are merged, each entry listing the most common genes and DNA. These V and J calls originate from TCRdb's pipeline instead of the authors' own analysis. This sample gives more than 1.5 million distinct CDR3 sequences in total; less than 35% of them show up just once. In total, the top ten clones hold about 0.25% of the sample.

As encoded in the germline V gene (reference sequence), CDR1 is DFQATT while CDR2 is SNEGSKA. From the cysteine up to the phenylalanine, the CDR3 has a length of 14 residues. Solely the CDR3 DNA is kept, with 42 bases framed from the first base. The junction shows trimming of 6 bases on V and 1 base on J, plus 15 bases between the germline ends. Comments on this clonotype: The clone's antigen remains unknown. Base qualities are not recorded, but no much larger clone differs from it by a single base.

The V gene is TRBV20-1 and the J gene is TRBJ2-5; the D gene lacks a confident call. Sequencing input: cord blood. This sequence was found in a newborn girl in good health. The CDR3 loop reads CSAETRRSQETQYF. The DNA sequence is as follows: TGCAGTGCCGAGACCCGACGTAGCCAAGAGACCCAGTACTTC.